This TCR beta chain comes out of a study of neurological immune-mediated disorders. This clonotype was counted many times. Germline CDR1 and CDR2: SGHDN and FVKESK. V dropped 5 bases and J dropped 4 bases, with 9 bases sitting between them. The CDR3 consists of 13 residues. TCRdb ran MiXCR on the 5' RACE reads and lists one entry per CDR3 protein. This table has about 120,000 distinct CDR3 sequences, roughly 3.2% appearing once. The chain has TRBV14 and TRBJ2-1; tentative D call: TRBD1 (6 bases). The TCR sequence derives from a young woman with multiple sclerosis. Sequenced material: PBMCs. The CDR3, as DNA: TGTGCCAGCAGCGGACAGTTTTACAATGAGCAGTTCTTC. Encoded protein: CASSGQFYNEQFF.